Below are 12 T cell receptor beta chains sequenced from a single sample in a study of response to subunit inactivated influenza vaccine. TCRdb passed the RT-PCR reads through MiXCR, listing each CDR3 protein once. The table has roughly 670,000 distinct CDR3 sequences, about 14% seen once. The sequencing used PBMCs from blood, collected roughly 15 days before vaccination. The receptors derive from a man aged 50-60 years who received an inactivated influenza vaccine.

The genes are TRBV7-2 and TRBJ2-1; 10 positions agree with TRBD2. The germline V gene encodes CDR1 SGHTA and CDR2 FQGNSA. Unmatched junction bases numbered 2, after V lost 2 bases and J lost 4 bases. The CDR3 is 15 amino acids. In DNA form, the CDR3 reads TGTGCCAGCAGCTTAACTAGCGGGATTTACAATGAGCAGTTCTTC. Amino acids: CASSLTSGIYNEQFF.

V is TRBV20-1 and J is TRBJ2-3, with D perhaps TRBD2 (5 bases). Germline V lookup: CDR1 DFQATT, CDR2 SNEGSKA (reference sequence). Trimming stripped 0 bases from V and 0 bases from J, with 10 bases between. The CDR3 consists of 15 residues. The CDR3 here is CSARDGLSSTDTQYF. In DNA form, the CDR3 reads TGCAGTGCTAGAGATGGACTCTCTAGCACAGATACGCAGTATTTT.

This clonotype was observed a few times. The chain has TRBV12-3 or TRBV12-4 and TRBJ2-3; D is perhaps TRBD2 (7 bases). This CDR3 is built from 15 residues. Deletions cut 3 bases from V and 1 base from J, with 11 bases between. CDR3 nucleotides: TGTGCCAGCAGTTTTTGGGGGGGCGGCACAGATACGCAGTATTTT. It codes for CASSFWGGGTDTQYF.

This chain connects TRBV12-3 or TRBV12-4 to TRBJ1-2, with D hard to call. V dropped 5 bases and J dropped 4 bases, with 20 bases sitting between them. The CDR3 totals 16 residues. The CDR3 sequence: CASSPLRSLSGYGYTF. The CDR3 DNA reads as TGTGCCAGCAGTCCCCTAAGGAGCCTTTCCGGCTATGGCTACACCTTC.

This clonotype came up many times. The chain has TRBV11-1 and TRBJ2-1; 7 bases fit TRBD1. Germline-derived CDR1 and CDR2 are SGHAT and FQDESV (reference sequence). V lost 2 bases and J lost 14; bases outside the gene matches: 9. There are 13 residues in the CDR3. In nucleotides, the CDR3 is TGTGCCAGCAGCTTACTCCGACAGGGTGGTGAGTTCTTC. Amino acid sequence: CASSLLRQGGEFF.

This clonotype was seen only a few times. The J gene is TRBJ1-4, the V gene TRBV9, with D perhaps TRBD1 (5 bases). V was trimmed by 0 bases and J by 10 bases, leaving 13 bases between them. The CDR3 consists of 14 residues. Germline V gene data show CDR1 as SGDLS and CDR2 as YYNGEE. The CDR3 loop is CASSVGQGEGKLFF. DNA for the CDR3: TGTGCCAGCAGCGTAGGGCAGGGAGAAGGAAAACTGTTTTTT.

This chain uses TRBV7-9 with TRBJ2-1; TRBD2 matches 13 bases. V lost 4 bases, J lost 5 bases, and 5 bases stayed unmatched. CDR1 and CDR2 from the germline V gene are SEHNR and FQNEAQ (reference sequence). This CDR3 is 16 amino acids long. CDR3 region: CASSSRGTSGNNEQFF. In DNA form, the CDR3 reads TGTGCCAGCAGCTCCCGGGGGACTAGCGGGAACAATGAGCAGTTCTTC.

The chain carries TRBV14 and TRBJ2-1; no reliable D call. This CDR3 region has 13 residues. Germline CDR1 reads SGHDN; CDR2 reads FVKESK. V dropped 4 bases and J dropped 7 bases, with 11 bases sitting between them. This chain's CDR3 is CASSRQVANEQFF. In nucleotides, the CDR3 is TGTGCCAGCAGCCGGCAGGTCGCTAATGAGCAGTTCTTC.

This clonotype was observed a handful of times. V usage is TRBV20-1 and J usage is TRBJ2-1, with TRBD2 matching 16 bases. CDR3 length: 16 amino acids. Germline V lookup: CDR1 DFQATT, CDR2 SNEGSKA (reference sequence). The junction had 17 bases not matched to a gene; V was cut back by 8 bases and J by 13 bases. The CDR3 nucleotides are TGCAGTCTCCCTCCGGGACTAGCGGGAGGGCCGGCTTTTCAGTTCTTC. Encoded protein: CSLPPGLAGGPAFQFF.

The CDR3 DNA sequence: TGCGCCAGCAGCTCGGACGGGAGCTATGGCTACACCTTC. This gives the protein CASSSDGSYGYTF. The genes are TRBV5-1 and TRBJ1-2, with unresolved D. The CDR3 covers 13 residues. CDR1 and CDR2 from the germline V gene are SGHRS and YFSETQ. The V and J ends lost 3 bases and 4 bases respectively, with 10 bases between them.

The rearrangement joins TRBV6-2 or TRBV6-3 to TRBJ2-4, with D hard to call. Germline V CDR1 and CDR2: MNHEY, SVGEGT. This CDR3 region has 11 residues. V was trimmed by 8 bases and J by 6 bases, leaving 8 bases between them. The CDR3 region has the DNA TGTGCCAGCCTCGACGCAAACATTCAGTACTTC. Translation: CASLDANIQYF.

This clonotype was observed many times. The chain links TRBV10-3 to TRBJ1-5; no definite D call. This CDR3 is built from 13 residues. Per the germline V gene, CDR1 is ENHRY and CDR2 is SYGVKD. With 8 bases removed from V and 3 bases from J, the gap between germline ends came to 11 bases. The CDR3 is CAIQPEVNQPQHF. CDR3 DNA sequence: TGTGCCATCCAGCCGGAAGTCAATCAGCCCCAGCATTTT.